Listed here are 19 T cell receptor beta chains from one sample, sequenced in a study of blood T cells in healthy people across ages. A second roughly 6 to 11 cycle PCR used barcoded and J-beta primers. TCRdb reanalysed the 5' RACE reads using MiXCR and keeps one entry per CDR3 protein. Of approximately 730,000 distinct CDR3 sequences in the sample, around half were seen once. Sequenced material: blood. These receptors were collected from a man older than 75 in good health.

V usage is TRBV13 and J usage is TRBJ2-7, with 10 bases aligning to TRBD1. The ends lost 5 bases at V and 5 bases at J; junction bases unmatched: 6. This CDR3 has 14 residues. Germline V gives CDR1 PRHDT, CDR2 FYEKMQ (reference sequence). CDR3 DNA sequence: TGTGCCAGCAGCATTGGACAGGGGGTACACGAGCAGTACTTC. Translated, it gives CASSIGQGVHEQYF. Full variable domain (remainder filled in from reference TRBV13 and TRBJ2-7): AAGVIQSPRHLIKEKRETATLKCYPIPRHDTVYWYQQGPGQDPQFLISFYEKMQSDKGSIPDRFSAQQFSDYHSELNMSSLELGDSALYFCASSIGQGVHEQYFGPGTRLTVT.

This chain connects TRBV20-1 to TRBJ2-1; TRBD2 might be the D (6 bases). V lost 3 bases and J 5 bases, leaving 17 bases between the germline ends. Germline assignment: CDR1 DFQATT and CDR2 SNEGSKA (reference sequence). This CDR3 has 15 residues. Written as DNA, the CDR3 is TGCAGTGCTAGGGATGGCAAGCGGGCAGACAATGAGCAGTTCTTC. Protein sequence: CSARDGKRADNEQFF.

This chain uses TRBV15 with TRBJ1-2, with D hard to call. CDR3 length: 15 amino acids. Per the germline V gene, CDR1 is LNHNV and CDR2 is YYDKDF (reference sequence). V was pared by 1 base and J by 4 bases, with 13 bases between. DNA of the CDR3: TGTGCCACCAGCAGAGGAAACAGCCAAGCCTATGGCTACACCTTC. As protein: CATSRGNSQAYGYTF. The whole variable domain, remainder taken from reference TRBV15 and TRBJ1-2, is DAMVIQNPRYQVTQFGKPVTLSCSQTLNHNVMYWYQQKSSQAPKLLFHYYDKDFNNEADTPDNFQSRRPNTSFCFLDIRSPGLGDTAMYLCATSRGNSQAYGYTFGSGTRLTVV.

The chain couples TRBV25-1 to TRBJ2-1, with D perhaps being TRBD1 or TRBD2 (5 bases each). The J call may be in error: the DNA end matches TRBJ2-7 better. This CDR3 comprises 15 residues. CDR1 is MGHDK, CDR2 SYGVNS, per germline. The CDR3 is CASSAGTRTHNEQYF. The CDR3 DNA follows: TGTGCCAGCAGCGCCGGGACCCGGACCCACAATGAGCAGTACTTC.

The CDR3 bases are TGTGCCAGCAGCCAAGCTGGACAGAACTATGGCTACACCTTC. Amino acid sequence: CASSQAGQNYGYTF. This sequence joins TRBV3-1 and TRBJ1-2; D possibly corresponds to TRBD1 (6 bases). Germline V gene data show CDR1 as LGHDT and CDR2 as YNNKEL (reference sequence). Trimming stripped 1 base from V and 2 bases from J, with 8 bases between. The length of the CDR3 is 14 residues.

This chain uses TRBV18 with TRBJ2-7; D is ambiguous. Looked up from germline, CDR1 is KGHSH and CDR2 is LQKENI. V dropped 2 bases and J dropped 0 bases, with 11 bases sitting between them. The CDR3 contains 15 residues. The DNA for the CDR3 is TGTGCCAGCTCACCAGGGCAGACTTTCTCCTACGAGCAGTACTTC. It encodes CASSPGQTFSYEQYF. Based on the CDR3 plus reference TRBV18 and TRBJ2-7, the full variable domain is NAGVMQNPRHLVRRRGQEARLRCSPMKGHSHVYWYRQLPEEGLKFMVYLQKENIIDESGMPKERFSAEFPKEGPSILRIQQVVRGDSAAYFCASSPGQTFSYEQYFGPGTRLTVT.

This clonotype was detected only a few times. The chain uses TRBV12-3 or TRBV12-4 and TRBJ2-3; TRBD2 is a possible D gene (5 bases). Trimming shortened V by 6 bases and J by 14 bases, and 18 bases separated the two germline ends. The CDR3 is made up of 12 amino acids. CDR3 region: CASSPLRGYAYF. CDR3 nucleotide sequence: TGTGCCAGCAGCCCCCTCCGGGGATACGCGTATTTT.

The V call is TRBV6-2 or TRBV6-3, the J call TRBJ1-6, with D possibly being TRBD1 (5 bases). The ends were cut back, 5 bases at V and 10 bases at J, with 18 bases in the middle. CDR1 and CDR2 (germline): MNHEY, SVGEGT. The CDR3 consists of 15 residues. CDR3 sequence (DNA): TGTGCCAGCAGTGACGGCAGGGCTGCTGGGTCACCCCTCCACTTT. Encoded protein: CASSDGRAAGSPLHF.

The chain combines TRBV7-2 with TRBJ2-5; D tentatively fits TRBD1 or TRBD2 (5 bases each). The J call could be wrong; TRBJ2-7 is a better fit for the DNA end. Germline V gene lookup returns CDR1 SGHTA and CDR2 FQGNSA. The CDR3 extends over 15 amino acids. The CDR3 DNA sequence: TGTGCCGGCAAAGCCCATGGGCCGGGGCCCTACGAGCAGTACTTC. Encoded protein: CAGKAHGPGPYEQYF.

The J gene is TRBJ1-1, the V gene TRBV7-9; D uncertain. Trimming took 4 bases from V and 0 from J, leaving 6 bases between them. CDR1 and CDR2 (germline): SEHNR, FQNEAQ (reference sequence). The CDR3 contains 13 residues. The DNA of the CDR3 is TGTGCCAGCAGCTCCCAACTGAACACTGAAGCTTTCTTT. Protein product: CASSSQLNTEAFF.

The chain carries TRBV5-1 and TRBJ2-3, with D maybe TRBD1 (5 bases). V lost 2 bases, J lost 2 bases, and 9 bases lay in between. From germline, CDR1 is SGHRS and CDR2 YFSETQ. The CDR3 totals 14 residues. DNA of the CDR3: TGCGCCAGCAGCTTAGGACATAACACAGATACGCAGTATTTT. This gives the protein CASSLGHNTDTQYF.

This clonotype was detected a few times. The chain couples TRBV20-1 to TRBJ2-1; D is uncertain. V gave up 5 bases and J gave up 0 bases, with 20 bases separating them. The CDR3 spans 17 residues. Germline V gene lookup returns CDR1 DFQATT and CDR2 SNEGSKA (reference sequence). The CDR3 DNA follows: TGCAGTGCTCTCCTTTTCTTTATAGGCAGCTCCTACAATGAGCAGTTCTTC. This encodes CSALLFFIGSSYNEQFF.

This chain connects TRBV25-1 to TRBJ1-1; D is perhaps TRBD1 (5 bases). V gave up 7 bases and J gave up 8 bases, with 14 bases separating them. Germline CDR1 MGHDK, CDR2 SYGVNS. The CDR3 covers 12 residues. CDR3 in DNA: TGTGCCAGCAACTTTGGGGGGGAGGAAGCTTTCTTT. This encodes CASNFGGEEAFF.

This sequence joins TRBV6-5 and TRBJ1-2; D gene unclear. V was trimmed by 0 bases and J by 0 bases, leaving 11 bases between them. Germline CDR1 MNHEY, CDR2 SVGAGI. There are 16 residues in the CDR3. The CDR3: CASSYSGAAANYGYTF. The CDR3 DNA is TGTGCCAGCAGTTACTCTGGCGCGGCGGCTAACTATGGCTACACCTTC.

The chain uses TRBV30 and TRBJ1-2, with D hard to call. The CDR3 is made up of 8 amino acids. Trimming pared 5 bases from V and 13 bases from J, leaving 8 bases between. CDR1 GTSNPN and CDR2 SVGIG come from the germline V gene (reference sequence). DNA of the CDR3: TGTGCCTGGTCTCACTGCACCTTC. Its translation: CAWSHCTF.

The CDR3 sequence: CAISARVQPTEAFF. CDR3 nucleotide sequence: TGTGCCATCAGTGCCCGGGTCCAGCCGACTGAAGCTTTCTTT. The chain combines TRBV10-3 with TRBJ1-1; D gene unclear. The CDR3 loop spans 14 amino acids. Germline CDR1 ENHRY, CDR2 SYGVKD. V lost 4 bases and J lost 5, with 14 bases in between.

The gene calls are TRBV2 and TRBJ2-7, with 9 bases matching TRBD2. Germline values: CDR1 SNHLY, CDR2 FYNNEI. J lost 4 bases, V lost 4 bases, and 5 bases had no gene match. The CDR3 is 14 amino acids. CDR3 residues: CASSARGRGYEQYF. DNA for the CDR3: TGTGCCAGCAGTGCACGCGGGAGGGGGTACGAGCAGTACTTC.

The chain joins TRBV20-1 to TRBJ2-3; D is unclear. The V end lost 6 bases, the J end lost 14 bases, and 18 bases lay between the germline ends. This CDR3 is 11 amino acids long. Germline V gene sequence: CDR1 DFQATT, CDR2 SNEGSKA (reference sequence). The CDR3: CSAPWYEYAYF. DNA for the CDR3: TGCAGTGCCCCATGGTATGAATACGCGTATTTT.

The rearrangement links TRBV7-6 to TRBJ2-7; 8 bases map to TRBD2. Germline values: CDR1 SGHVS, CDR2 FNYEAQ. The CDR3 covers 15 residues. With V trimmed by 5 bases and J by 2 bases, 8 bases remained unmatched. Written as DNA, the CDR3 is TGTGCCAGCAGCCCCCCCGCGGGAGGAACCTACGAGCAGTACTTC. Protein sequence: CASSPPAGGTYEQYF.